These 14 T cell receptor beta chains came from one sample sequenced in a study of vaccination and CD4 T cells after COVID-19. Treatment defined: roughly 10-day PBMC culture with coronavirus spike peptide pools or control peptides (ViraFEST assay). Oncomine TCR Beta short-read sequencing was applied to DNA from cultured CD4+ T cells. Using its own MiXCR run on the PCR reads, TCRdb lists one record per CDR3 protein. Of about 12,000 distinct CDR3 sequences listed, roughly 21% are singletons. What these receptors recognize is not known. Sequenced here: CD4+ T cells from blood, cultured in vitro, sampled before SARS-CoV-2 vaccination. The receptors were sampled from a human donor who received a COVID-19 vaccine.

This clonotype is labeled medium-sized. The rearrangement joins TRBV10-3 to TRBJ1-1; no reliable D call. Trimming pared 0 bases from V and 8 bases from J, leaving 7 bases between. This CDR3 spans 12 amino acids. Germline V gene data show CDR1 as ENHRY and CDR2 as SYGVKD. The CDR3 DNA is TGTGCCATCAGTGAGTCGGGTTTCGAAGCTTTCTTT. It yields the protein CAISESGFEAFF.

The chain joins TRBV4-1 to TRBJ2-7; no reliable D call. The CDR3 spans 14 residues. Germline V gene data show CDR1 as MGHRA and CDR2 as YSYEKL. V shed 0 bases and J shed 6 bases, with 12 bases lying between them. Here the CDR3 reads CASSQDRTAREQYF. CDR3 in DNA: TGCGCCAGCAGCCAAGATAGAACAGCCCGCGAGCAGTACTTC.

This clonotype was detected only a few times. The chain recombines TRBV14 with TRBJ1-6; no reliable D call. This CDR3 spans 13 amino acids. The V gene's germline CDR1 is SGHDN and CDR2 FVKESK. Trimming pared 1 base from V and 9 bases from J, leaving 7 bases between. The CDR3 DNA reads as TGTGCCAGCAGCCAAGTTCCAGGTTCACCCCTCCACTTT. Amino acid sequence: CASSQVPGSPLHF.

This chain joins TRBV7-3 and TRBJ2-3; 8 positions agree with TRBD2. This CDR3 is built from 15 residues. CDR1 and CDR2 from the germline V gene are SGHTA and FQGTGA. The V and J ends lost 8 bases and 2 bases, in that order; junction bases with no gene match: 9. The chain's CDR3 is CASGPGLGDTDTQYF. The CDR3 region has the DNA TGTGCCAGCGGTCCGGGACTAGGCGACACAGATACGCAGTATTTT. Combining the CDR3 with reference TRBV7-3 and TRBJ2-3 gives the whole variable domain GAGVSQTPSNKVTEKGKYVELRCDPISGHTALYWYRQSLGQGPEFLIYFQGTGAADDSGLPNDRFFAVRPEGSVSTLKIQRTERGDSAVYLCASGPGLGDTDTQYFGPGTRLTVL.

This clonotype was seen a few times. The chain has TRBV11-2 and TRBJ2-3, with 7 bases matching TRBD2. This CDR3 spans 15 amino acids. Per germline, CDR1 SGHAT and CDR2 FQNNGV. After removal of 4 bases from V and 1 base from J, the junction contained 5 bases not matched to a gene. The CDR3 bases are TGTGCCAGCAGCTGGGGACTAAAGGGCACAGATACGCAGTATTTT. This encodes CASSWGLKGTDTQYF.

The rearrangement links TRBV25-1 to TRBJ2-7, with 9 positions matching TRBD2. The CDR3 is made up of 15 amino acids. V lost 4 bases and J lost 3; bases outside the gene matches: 7. From germline, CDR1 is MGHDK and CDR2 SYGVNS. The CDR3 loop is CASSGSGSGGYEQYF. In DNA form, the CDR3 reads TGTGCCAGCAGTGGATCGGGTAGCGGGGGCTACGAGCAGTACTTC.

The chain joins TRBV15 to TRBJ1-4; D is unresolved. V gave up 0 bases and J gave up 8 bases, with 7 bases separating them. The germline gives CDR1 LNHNV, CDR2 YYDKDF (reference sequence). The CDR3 extends over 13 amino acids. In nucleotides, the CDR3 is TGTGCCACCAGCAGAGATAGGATAGAAAAACTGTTTTTT. The encoded protein is CATSRDRIEKLFF.

This clonotype was detected a few times. The chain combines TRBV5-4 with TRBJ2-5; TRBD1 or TRBD2 may be the D gene (5 bases each). The CDR3 is 14 residues long. V lost 4 bases to trimming and J lost 4 bases, with 14 bases between them. CDR1 is SGHNT and CDR2 is YYREEE in the germline V gene (reference sequence). The CDR3 is CASSPEGRGETQYF. CDR3 sequence (DNA): TGTGCCAGCAGCCCCGAGGGACGCGGAGAGACCCAGTACTTC.

J is TRBJ2-3 and V is TRBV12-2; TRBD2 is the table's D call and was not checked against the DNA. TRBV12-2 is labeled a pseudogene. The CDR3 runs 17 residues. The CDR3 loop reads CASRLALGLQSTDTQYF. The CDR3 bases are TGTGCAAGTCGCTTAGCGTTGGGACTCCAGAGCACAGATACGCAGTATTTT.

The chain employs TRBV11-3 and TRBJ2-2; TRBD2 aligns across 8 bases. V shed 5 bases, J shed 4 bases, and the junction held 6 bases outside the gene matches. Germline V lookup: CDR1 SGHNT, CDR2 YENEEA. The CDR3 consists of 15 residues. The CDR3, as DNA: TGTGCCAGCAGCCCGATTGCGGGGGGCACCGGGGAGCTGTTTTTT. Translating it yields CASSPIAGGTGELFF.

The rearrangement joins TRBV19 to TRBJ2-3, with 7 positions matching TRBD1. CDR1 and CDR2 (germline): LNHDA, SQIVND (reference sequence). Losses at the gene ends were 2 bases for V and 3 bases for J; bases not matched to a gene: 8. This CDR3 spans 16 amino acids. The CDR3 bases are TGTGCCAGTAGTATACGGACAGGATTGGGGACAGATACGCAGTATTTT. Its protein is CASSIRTGLGTDTQYF.

In its sample, this clonotype was seen a few times. The chain carries TRBV12-3 or TRBV12-4 and TRBJ1-2, with 8 nucleotides matching TRBD1. With 5 bases clipped from V and 8 bases from J, the junction kept 7 bases outside the gene matches. The CDR3 consists of 13 residues. The CDR3 is CASSPQGARGYTF. The CDR3 DNA reads TGTGCCAGCAGTCCCCAGGGGGCGCGCGGCTACACCTTC.

This chain links TRBV10-3 with TRBJ1-1; the D gene is possibly TRBD1 (6 bases). With 7 bases removed from V and 5 bases from J, the gap between germline ends came to 17 bases. The CDR3 is 14 amino acids. Germline assignment: CDR1 ENHRY and CDR2 SYGVKD. The DNA for the CDR3 is TGTGCCATCACCCCTGGTGGGGGGCGGACTGAAGCTTTCTTT. Its protein product is CAITPGGGRTEAFF.

This chain uses TRBV10-3 with TRBJ1-1; 7 bases match TRBD1. Germline V gene lookup returns CDR1 ENHRY and CDR2 SYGVKD. Trimming took 2 bases from V and 5 from J; bases not matched to a gene: 11. CDR3 length equals 16 residues. CDR3 nucleotide sequence: TGTGCCATCAGTGAGAGGGGTCAGGGGGAGAGGACTGAAGCTTTCTTT. Translating it yields CAISERGQGERTEAFF.